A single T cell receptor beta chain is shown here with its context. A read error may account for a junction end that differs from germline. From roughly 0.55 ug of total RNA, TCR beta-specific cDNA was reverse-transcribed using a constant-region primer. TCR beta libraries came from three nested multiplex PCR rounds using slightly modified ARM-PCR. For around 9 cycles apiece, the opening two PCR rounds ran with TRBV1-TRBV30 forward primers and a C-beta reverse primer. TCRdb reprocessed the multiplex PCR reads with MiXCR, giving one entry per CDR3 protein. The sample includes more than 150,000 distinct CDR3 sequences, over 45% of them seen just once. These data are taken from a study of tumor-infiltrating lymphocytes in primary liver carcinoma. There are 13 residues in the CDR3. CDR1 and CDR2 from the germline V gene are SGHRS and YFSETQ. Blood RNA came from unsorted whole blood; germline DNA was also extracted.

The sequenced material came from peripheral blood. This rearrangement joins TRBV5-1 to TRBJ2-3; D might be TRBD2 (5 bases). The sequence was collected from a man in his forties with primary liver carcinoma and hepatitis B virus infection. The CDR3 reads CASSWESTDMQYF. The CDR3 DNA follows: TGCGCCAGCAGCTGGGAGAGCACAGATATGCAGTATTTT.